This passage covers 32 T cell receptor beta chains from one sample sequenced in a study of PD-L1 blockade in urothelial cancer. Sequenced by immunoSEQ multiplex PCR; TCRdb stores in-frame clones only, minus some. This table holds 35,000 to 40,000 clones, 70% to 85% found once. The material sequenced was PBMCs, taken around atezolizumab (anti-PD-L1) treatment. These receptors all stem from a man aged 55 to 70 with urothelial cancer.

V usage is TRBV30 and J usage is TRBJ2-3, with D maybe TRBD2 (6 bases). This CDR3 is built from 13 residues. V lost 3 bases and J lost 3, with 10 bases in between. Germline V gene sequence: CDR1 GTSNPN, CDR2 SVGIG (reference sequence). The DNA for the CDR3 is TGTGCCTGGAGCCTTGGGGGGACAGATACGCAGTATTTT. Translation: CAWSLGGTDTQYF.

V usage is TRBV5-4 and J usage is TRBJ2-3; 8 bases agree with TRBD2. The CDR3 spans 16 residues. Germline values: CDR1 SGHNT, CDR2 YYREEE (reference sequence). Trimming took 2 bases from V and 6 from J; bases not matched to a gene: 11. The CDR3 loop is CASSFERGRLTDTQYF. The CDR3 DNA reads TGTGCCAGCAGCTTCGAGCGGGGGCGACTCACCGATACGCAGTATTTT.

The rearrangement links TRBV6-5 to TRBJ2-5; D is perhaps TRBD1 (5 bases). V shed 2 bases and J shed 4 bases, with 11 bases lying between them. Germline V gene lookup returns CDR1 MNHEY and CDR2 SVGAGI. The CDR3 is 14 amino acids. The CDR3 bases are TGTGCCAGCAGTTACCAGGGTGTTGGAGAGACCCAGTACTTC. Translating gives CASSYQGVGETQYF.

The chain couples TRBV30 to TRBJ1-5; 10 bases are a match to TRBD1. Per germline, CDR1 GTSNPN and CDR2 SVGIG (reference sequence). The CDR3 has 15 residues. Unmatched junction bases numbered 3, after V lost 0 bases and J lost 4 bases. The CDR3, as DNA: TGTGCCTGGAGTGTACGGACAGGGGGTAATCAGCCCCAGCATTTT. This sequence encodes CAWSVRTGGNQPQHF.

This sequence joins TRBV18 and TRBJ2-1, with 15 bases lining up with TRBD2. The CDR3 spans 17 residues. In germline, CDR1 is KGHSH, CDR2 LQKENI. With V trimmed by 0 bases and J by 8 bases, 5 bases remained unmatched. The CDR3: CASSPPGLAGGFHEQFF. The CDR3 nucleotides read TGTGCCAGCTCACCACCAGGACTAGCGGGGGGGTTTCATGAGCAGTTCTTC.

The chain employs TRBV6-1 and TRBJ2-7; 9 nucleotides agree with TRBD1. The CDR3 covers 13 residues. Per germline, CDR1 MNHNS and CDR2 SASEGT. Unmatched junction bases numbered 4, after V lost 6 bases and J lost 4 bases. DNA for the CDR3: TGTGCCAGCAGCCGGGACAGGGCATACGAGCAGTACTTC. This codes for CASSRDRAYEQYF.

This chain joins TRBV7-2 and TRBJ2-7, with D possibly TRBD2 on 5 matching bases. Germline V gene lookup returns CDR1 SGHTA and CDR2 FQGNSA. V was pared by 3 bases and J by 0 bases, with 12 bases between. The CDR3 loop spans 15 amino acids. DNA of the CDR3: TGTGCCAGCAGCTTGCGGGTCCACAGCTCCTACGAGCAGTACTTC. Its protein product is CASSLRVHSSYEQYF. Combining the CDR3 with reference TRBV7-2 and TRBJ2-7 gives the whole variable domain GAGVSQSPSNKVTEKGKDVELRCDPISGHTALYWYRQSLGQGLEFLIYFQGNSAPDKSGLPSDRFSAERTGGSVSTLTIQRTQQEDSAVYLCASSLRVHSSYEQYFGPGTRLTVT.

The J gene is TRBJ2-2, the V gene TRBV5-5, with a weak D call TRBD1 (6 bases). Germline V lookup: CDR1 SGHKS, CDR2 YYEKEE (reference sequence). Trimming removed 4 bases from V and 2 bases from J, with 12 bases in between. The CDR3 is 15 residues long. Here the CDR3 reads CASSRGQLNTGELFF. The CDR3 nucleotides are TGTGCCAGCAGCCGGGGACAACTTAACACCGGGGAGCTGTTTTTT.

The chain has TRBV5-1 and TRBJ2-1; 8 bases map to TRBD1. J was trimmed by 2 bases and V by 3 bases; bases with no gene match: 4. The CDR3 spans 15 residues. Germline V lookup: CDR1 SGHRS, CDR2 YFSETQ. The CDR3 sequence is CASSSQDRAYNEQFF. DNA for the CDR3: TGCGCCAGCAGCTCCCAGGACAGGGCCTACAATGAGCAGTTCTTC.

The rearrangement links TRBV5-1 to TRBJ1-1; 10 bases are a match to TRBD1. With V trimmed by 5 bases and J by 5 bases, 6 bases remained unmatched. The CDR3 length is 14 residues. CDR1 is SGHRS and CDR2 is YFSETQ in the germline V gene. CDR3 coding DNA: TGCGCCAGCAGACGAGGGACAGGGGAGACTGAAGCTTTCTTT. It specifies CASRRGTGETEAFF.

The chain links TRBV19 to TRBJ2-1; 8 positions agree with TRBD2. CDR1 is LNHDA and CDR2 is SQIVND in the germline V gene (reference sequence). The ends lost 5 bases at V and 8 bases at J; junction bases unmatched: 11. The CDR3 runs 15 residues. The CDR3 coding sequence is TGTGCCAGTAGTTCGAGCGGGGGAATGTATGATGAGCAGTTCTTC. Translating gives CASSSSGGMYDEQFF.

This chain links TRBV7-6 with TRBJ2-5; 8 bases fit TRBD1. The V and J ends lost 1 base and 7 bases, in that order; junction bases with no gene match: 5. There are 14 residues in the CDR3. The germline V gene encodes CDR1 SGHVS and CDR2 FNYEAQ. CDR3 sequence reads: CASSLGRGLWTQYF. DNA for the CDR3: TGTGCCAGCAGCTTAGGCAGGGGGCTGTGGACCCAGTACTTC.

The J gene is TRBJ1-1, the V gene TRBV18, with D uncertain. V shed 6 bases and J shed 6 bases, with 14 bases lying between them. Germline V gene sequence: CDR1 KGHSH, CDR2 LQKENI. CDR3 size: 13 residues. The CDR3 coding sequence is TGTGCCAGCTCTTTTGAGACTGGCGCTGAAGCTTTCTTT. Encoded protein: CASSFETGAEAFF.

This clone appeared once. The chain's CDR3 is CASSLRSRTDTQYF. CDR3 in DNA: TGTGCCAGCAGCTTGCGGAGTCGCACAGATACGCAGTATTTT. The V gene is TRBV9, the J gene TRBJ2-3, with D uncertain. The CDR3 runs to 14 residues. Looked up from germline, CDR1 is SGDLS and CDR2 is YYNGEE. V lost 4 bases to trimming and J lost 1 base, with 10 bases between them.

In this sample, this clone turned up once. This chain's CDR3 is CASLGRAGQPQHF. The DNA of the CDR3 is TGTGCCAGCCTCGGACGTGCGGGTCAGCCCCAGCATTTT. The rearrangement uses TRBV28 and TRBJ1-5; unclear D gene. V dropped 8 bases and J dropped 6 bases, with 14 bases sitting between them. CDR1 and CDR2 from the germline V gene are MDHEN and SYDVKM. This CDR3 contains 13 residues.

This clone was detected only once. The rearrangement links TRBV11-2 to TRBJ2-1, with D tentatively TRBD1 (6 bases). Per the germline V gene, CDR1 is SGHAT and CDR2 is FQNNGV. The V and J ends lost 1 base and 6 bases respectively, with 13 bases between them. CDR3 length: 15 amino acids. The CDR3 spells CASSLGAVGGNEQFF. The CDR3 DNA reads TGTGCCAGCAGCTTAGGGGCGGTAGGGGGCAATGAGCAGTTCTTC.

The chain couples TRBV4-1 to TRBJ2-3; TRBD1 aligns across 7 bases. CDR1 is MGHRA, CDR2 YSYEKL, per germline. The CDR3 is 15 amino acids. J lost 2 bases, V lost 1 base, and 3 bases had no gene match. CDR3 residues: CASSQVTGFTDTQYF. CDR3 in DNA: TGCGCCAGCAGCCAAGTGACAGGGTTCACAGATACGCAGTATTTT.

The rearrangement joins TRBV29-1 to TRBJ2-3, with D perhaps matching TRBD1 (6 bases). Between the trimmed V and J ends, which lost 4 bases and 0 bases, there was a span of 8 bases. CDR1 is SQVTM and CDR2 is ANQGSEA in the germline V gene. CDR3 size: 13 residues. CDR3 region: CSVGQGSTDTQYF. CDR3 DNA: TGCAGCGTTGGGCAGGGGAGCACAGATACGCAGTATTTT.

This CDR3 reads CASSFLTGGNEKLFF. CDR3 nucleotide sequence: TGTGCCAGCAGTTTTTTAACAGGGGGTAATGAAAAACTGTTTTTT. The rearrangement links TRBV28 to TRBJ1-4; 8 bases map to TRBD1. Germline loops: CDR1 MDHEN, CDR2 SYDVKM. J gave up 4 bases and V 3 bases, and 4 bases lay outside the gene matches. The CDR3 has 15 residues.

The chain recombines TRBV28 with TRBJ2-7; TRBD1 might be the D (7 bases). CDR1 is MDHEN, CDR2 SYDVKM, per germline. V was clipped by 4 bases and J by 1 base, with 14 bases between them. The CDR3 spans 15 residues. DNA of the CDR3: TGTGCCAGCAGTTATAAGACAGGGACTTCCTACGAGCAGTACTTC. This encodes CASSYKTGTSYEQYF.

The chain has TRBV7-2 and TRBJ1-4; 10 nucleotides agree with TRBD1. V dropped 6 bases and J dropped 6; count of bases not matched to a gene: 7. Looked up from germline, CDR1 is SGHTA and CDR2 is FQGNSA. CDR3 length: 15 residues. The CDR3, as DNA: TGTGCCAGCAGTCCCCCCGGGACAGGGGATGAAAAACTGTTTTTT. This translates into CASSPPGTGDEKLFF. The full variable domain, with the rest looked up from reference TRBV7-2 and TRBJ1-4, is GAGVSQSPSNKVTEKGKDVELRCDPISGHTALYWYRQSLGQGLEFLIYFQGNSAPDKSGLPSDRFSAERTGGSVSTLTIQRTQQEDSAVYLCASSPPGTGDEKLFFGSGTQLSVL.

CDR3 residues: CATSRDGGQGRQPQHF. Written as DNA, the CDR3 is TGTGCCACCAGCAGAGATGGGGGACAGGGAAGGCAGCCCCAGCATTTT. V is TRBV15 and J is TRBJ1-5; 9 positions match TRBD1. The CDR3 loop spans 16 amino acids. CDR1 is LNHNV, CDR2 YYDKDF, per germline (reference sequence). J was trimmed by 7 bases and V by 0 bases; bases with no gene match: 7.

J is TRBJ1-6 and V is TRBV13, with 9 bases matching TRBD1. V shed 4 bases and J 7 bases; nucleotides not matched to a gene: 2. The length of the CDR3 is 14 residues. Looked up from germline, CDR1 is PRHDT and CDR2 is FYEKMQ (reference sequence). CDR3 nucleotide sequence: TGTGCCAGCAGCTCCGGACAGGGGAATTCACCCCTCCACTTT. Amino acids: CASSSGQGNSPLHF.

This clone was picked up one time. V gene TRBV4-2 combines with J gene TRBJ2-7; D may be TRBD2 (5 bases). With 1 base removed from V and 6 bases from J, the gap between germline ends came to 10 bases. CDR3 length: 13 residues. Germline V CDR1 and CDR2: LGHNA, YNFKEQ. CDR3 sequence: CASSQAPGSEQYF. The CDR3, as DNA: TGTGCCAGCAGCCAAGCTCCGGGGAGCGAGCAGTACTTC.

The V gene is TRBV5-3, the J gene TRBJ1-5, with 7 bases matching TRBD1. TRBV5-3 is known as an ORF, though its function is uncertain. With V trimmed by 4 bases and J by 3 bases, 4 bases remained unmatched. The CDR3 has 14 residues. The CDR3 sequence is CARSGGQHNQPQHF. CDR3 nucleotides: TGTGCCAGAAGCGGGGGACAGCACAATCAGCCCCAGCATTTT.

This chain joins TRBV30 and TRBJ2-1; weak D call: TRBD2 (6 bases). Trimming pared 3 bases from V and 6 bases from J, leaving 18 bases between. The CDR3 runs to 15 residues. Germline values: CDR1 GTSNPN, CDR2 SVGIG (reference sequence). The DNA of the CDR3 is TGTGCCTGGAGAGCCCTCGACAAGGAGGGCAATGAGCAGTTCTTC. Its translation is CAWRALDKEGNEQFF.

This clone came up once. The CDR3 DNA sequence: TGTGCCAGCAGCCCGTTGGGTTGGGGGGGCCGGACAGATACGCAGTATTTT. Translated, it gives CASSPLGWGGRTDTQYF. The chain recombines TRBV28 with TRBJ2-3, with D possibly being TRBD2 (7 bases). CDR1 is MDHEN, CDR2 SYDVKM, per germline. The CDR3 extends over 17 amino acids. The ends were cut back, 6 bases at V and 3 bases at J, with 22 bases in the middle.

CDR3 coding DNA: TGTGCCAGCAGCACCCGGGTCTTAAATTCACCCCTCCACTTT. It is translated as CASSTRVLNSPLHF. The chain couples TRBV4-2 to TRBJ1-6; unclear D gene. Germline CDR1 LGHNA, CDR2 YNFKEQ. Trimming cost V 5 bases and J 7 bases, with 12 bases left between them. The CDR3 is 14 residues long.

This clone occurred a few times. The chain uses TRBV6-1 and TRBJ1-4; 8 bases fit TRBD1. The CDR3 runs 14 residues. Trimming cost V 4 bases and J 7 bases; bases outside gene matches: 5. Germline CDR1 and CDR2: MNHNS and SASEGT. The CDR3 sequence: CASSVTGGGEKLFF. The CDR3 coding sequence is TGTGCCAGCAGTGTCACAGGGGGAGGTGAAAAACTGTTTTTT.

The rearrangement uses TRBV27 and TRBJ1-5, with a tentative D call TRBD1 (6 bases). Trimming pared 8 bases from V and 5 bases from J, leaving 10 bases between. This CDR3 region has 12 residues. Germline V gene lookup returns CDR1 MNHEY and CDR2 SMNVEV (reference sequence). CDR3 amino acids: CASGQRHQPQHF. DNA for the CDR3: TGTGCCAGCGGACAGCGACATCAGCCCCAGCATTTT.

The chain uses TRBV21-1 and TRBJ2-2; TRBD2, the D gene given by the table, was not confirmed from the DNA. TRBV21-1 counts as a pseudogene. The CDR3 is 20 residues long. CDR3: CASSKRGGLAGGPNTGELFF. CDR3 DNA sequence: TGTGCCAGCAGCAAACGGGGAGGACTAGCGGGGGGACCGAACACCGGGGAGCTGTTTTTT.

This chain joins TRBV5-1 and TRBJ1-3; possibly TRBD1 for D (5 bases). The CDR3 consists of 17 residues. Germline CDR1 and CDR2: SGHRS and YFSETQ. V shed 3 bases and J shed 1 base, with 17 bases lying between them. CDR3 sequence reads: CASSWSPGGESGNTIYF. CDR3 DNA: TGCGCCAGCAGCTGGTCTCCTGGGGGGGAATCTGGAAACACCATATATTTT.